The 32 T cell receptor beta chains below were found in one sample sequenced in a study of T cell responses to AZD1222 COVID-19 vaccine. Using immunoSEQ multiplex PCR, the repertoire was profiled, and TCRdb retains in-frame clones only, with some absent. This repertoire shows about 93,000 clones, just under 90% found once; its top ten account for less than 3.5%. The sequences come from peripheral blood, collected on day 0 of MenACWY control vaccination. The receptors derive from an adult in good health.

The chain combines TRBV11-2 with TRBJ2-2; D remains unclear. Trimming cost V 4 bases and J 2 bases, with 23 bases left between them. The germline gives CDR1 SGHAT, CDR2 FQNNGV. The CDR3 contains 19 residues. In DNA, the CDR3 is TGTGCCAGCAGCTGGCGACTCCCCTTGATCGCCAGAAACACCGGGGAGCTGTTTTTT. Translating gives CASSWRLPLIARNTGELFF.

The rearrangement links TRBV4-1 to TRBJ1-2, with D uncertain. Germline CDR1 is MGHRA and CDR2 is YSYEKL. The CDR3 totals 14 residues. The V gene lost 1 base and the J gene lost 4 bases, with 10 bases spanning the gap. In DNA, the CDR3 is TGCGCCAGCAGCCAAGTGGGCGGAGCCTATGGCTACACCTTC. Protein: CASSQVGGAYGYTF.

The J gene is TRBJ2-2, the V gene TRBV24-1; D tentatively fits TRBD1 or TRBD2 (5 bases each). Germline V lookup: CDR1 KGHDR, CDR2 SFDVKD. Deletions cut 2 bases from V and 4 bases from J, with 16 bases between. This CDR3 is 17 amino acids long. CDR3 DNA sequence: TGTGCCACCAGTGATTCCCCCGGGACCTGGGGCACCGGGGAGCTGTTTTTT. This gives the protein CATSDSPGTWGTGELFF.

The chain is built from TRBV7-8 and TRBJ2-1, with D unclear. Per germline, CDR1 SGHVS and CDR2 FQNEAQ. Between the trimmed V and J ends, which lost 1 base and 6 bases, there was a span of 4 bases. The CDR3 has 12 residues. The CDR3 is CASSLGVNEQFF. CDR3 nucleotides: TGTGCCAGCAGCTTAGGGGTCAATGAGCAGTTCTTC.

V gene TRBV19 combines with J gene TRBJ2-7; possible D gene TRBD2, 5 bases. V was shortened by 2 bases and J by 0 bases, with 20 bases between the two germline ends. This CDR3 is built from 18 residues. Germline CDR1 LNHDA, CDR2 SQIVND (reference sequence). CDR3 sequence reads: CASSIRAGSSGLSYEQYF. The DNA of the CDR3 is TGTGCCAGTAGTATAAGGGCGGGTTCATCAGGCCTCTCCTACGAGCAGTACTTC.

The chain employs TRBV19 and TRBJ2-2, with a weak D call TRBD2 (5 bases). The V gene lost 3 bases and the J gene lost 6 bases, with 14 bases spanning the gap. Germline CDR1 is LNHDA and CDR2 is SQIVND (reference sequence). There are 15 residues in the CDR3. For the CDR3, the DNA is TGTGCCAGTAGTATGGAAACCGGAGGTGCCGGGGAGCTGTTTTTT. This encodes CASSMETGGAGELFF.

This chain links TRBV4-1 with TRBJ2-3; no definite D call. Trimming removed 1 base at V and 9 bases at J, with 14 bases between. Germline values: CDR1 MGHRA, CDR2 YSYEKL. This CDR3 is 14 amino acids long. Here the CDR3 DNA reads TGCGCCAGCAGCCAAGCCCTAGAAAGAGCCACGCAGTATTTT. It translates to CASSQALERATQYF.

The rearrangement uses TRBV14 and TRBJ1-6, with 9 nucleotides matching TRBD1. The junction had 0 bases not matched to a gene; V was cut back by 2 bases and J by 7 bases. The CDR3 spans 14 residues. Germline V gene sequence: CDR1 SGHDN, CDR2 FVKESK. The CDR3 sequence: CASSQTGGNSPLHF. CDR3 nucleotide sequence: TGTGCCAGCAGCCAAACAGGGGGCAATTCACCCCTCCACTTT.

This clone was seen just once. CDR3 protein: CASSLWQNEKLFF. Written as DNA, the CDR3 is TGTGCCAGCAGCTTGTGGCAAAATGAAAAACTGTTTTTT. V and J are TRBV5-4 and TRBJ1-4; no firm D call. This CDR3 spans 13 amino acids. Germline V lookup: CDR1 SGHNT, CDR2 YYREEE (reference sequence). V shed 1 base and J shed 5 bases, with 6 bases lying between them.

The gene calls are TRBV19 and TRBJ1-2, with 8 bases that match TRBD1. With V trimmed by 4 bases and J by 4 bases, 8 bases remained unmatched. CDR1 is LNHDA, CDR2 SQIVND, per germline (reference sequence). The CDR3 is made up of 15 amino acids. The DNA for the CDR3 is TGTGCCAGTAGTACGCGGACAGGGCCCATCTATGGCTACACCTTC. Amino acid sequence: CASSTRTGPIYGYTF.

This clone appeared a single time. The rearrangement uses TRBV29-1 and TRBJ2-7; a weak D match, TRBD2 (6 bases). The germline gives CDR1 SQVTM, CDR2 ANQGSEA. The CDR3 extends over 13 amino acids. Trimming took 7 bases from V and 4 from J, leaving 17 bases between them. CDR3: CSAAAVGGYEQYF. The CDR3 coding sequence is TGCAGCGCTGCAGCCGTCGGAGGGTACGAGCAGTACTTC.

The chain links TRBV27 to TRBJ1-2; 8 positions agree with TRBD1. V trimming: 4 bases; J trimming: 8 bases; junction bases outside the gene matches: 6. This CDR3 is built from 13 residues. From germline, CDR1 is MNHEY and CDR2 SMNVEV (reference sequence). The CDR3 nucleotides read TGTGCCAGCAGTTACGGACAGGGAGGGGGCTACACCTTC. Translated: CASSYGQGGGYTF.

In this sample, this clone turned up a few times. The rearrangement joins TRBV3-1 (or the pseudogene TRBV3-2) to TRBJ1-6; TRBD1 matches at 7 bases. Germline assignment: CDR1 LGHDT and CDR2 YNNKEL (reference sequence). V trimming: 5 bases; J trimming: 6 bases; junction bases outside the gene matches: 7. The CDR3 is made up of 15 amino acids. In DNA, the CDR3 is TGTGCCAGCAGCTATTCCACAGGGGTTAATTCACCCCTCCACTTT. This sequence encodes CASSYSTGVNSPLHF.

The CDR3 DNA is TGTGCCTGGAGTGGGGTCATTCGAGGCGAGCAGTACTTC. Protein product: CAWSGVIRGEQYF. This chain joins TRBV30 and TRBJ2-7; no definite D call. This CDR3 contains 13 residues. Per germline, CDR1 GTSNPN and CDR2 SVGIG (reference sequence). With 1 base removed from V and 6 bases from J, the gap between germline ends came to 13 bases.

J is TRBJ2-5 and V is TRBV12-3 or TRBV12-4; D is possibly TRBD1 or TRBD2 (5 bases each). The V and J ends lost 3 bases and 5 bases respectively, with 10 bases between them. The CDR3 contains 13 residues. CDR3 nucleotides: TGTGCCAGCAGTTTTAACAGGAGGGAGACCCAGTACTTC. It encodes CASSFNRRETQYF.

V and J are TRBV5-5 and TRBJ2-1; 9 nucleotides agree with TRBD1. CDR3 length: 15 amino acids. Germline lookup yields CDR1 SGHKS and CDR2 YYEKEE (reference sequence). The trim removed 3 bases at V and 1 base at J, leaving 2 bases unmatched. The chain's CDR3 is CASSYGTGSYNEQFF. The CDR3 coding sequence is TGTGCCAGCAGCTATGGGACAGGGTCCTACAATGAGCAGTTCTTC. The variable domain in full, completed from reference TRBV5-5 and TRBJ2-1, reads DAGVTQSPTHLIKTRGQQVTLRCSPISGHKSVSWYQQVLGQGPQFIFQYYEKEERGRGNFPDRFSARQFPNYSSELNVNALLLGDSALYLCASSYGTGSYNEQFFGPGTRLTVL.

The table lists this clone with a few counts. The rearrangement links TRBV14 to TRBJ1-4; a weak D match, TRBD1 (5 bases). The V end was cut by 4 bases, the J end by 7 bases, with 13 bases between. Germline V gene data show CDR1 as SGHDN and CDR2 as FVKESK. The CDR3 extends over 14 amino acids. CDR3 in amino acids: CASSRQGIAEKLFF. CDR3 coding DNA: TGTGCCAGCAGCCGGCAGGGAATCGCTGAAAAACTGTTTTTT. Filled out from reference TRBV14 and TRBJ1-4, the complete variable domain reads EAGVTQFPSHSVIEKGQTVTLRCDPISGHDNLYWYRRVMGKEIKFLLHFVKESKQDESGMPNNRFLAERTGGTYSTLKVQPAELEDSGVYFCASSRQGIAEKLFFGSGTQLSVL.

The chain is built from TRBV13 and TRBJ1-2; D remains unclear. The CDR3 length is 11 residues. Germline V gene data show CDR1 as PRHDT and CDR2 as FYEKMQ (reference sequence). V lost 5 bases, J lost 10 bases, and 11 bases lay in between. DNA for the CDR3: TGTGCCAGCAGCCGGTCGGCGGACTACACCTTC. This translates into CASSRSADYTF.

The chain uses TRBV5-4 and TRBJ2-1; possibly TRBD1 for D (5 bases). Germline loops: CDR1 SGHNT, CDR2 YYREEE (reference sequence). V lost 2 bases and J 6 bases, leaving 15 bases between the germline ends. The CDR3 is made up of 15 amino acids. The CDR3 DNA sequence: TGTGCCAGCAGCTTAGGACACGTGTCATCCAATGAGCAGTTCTTC. Amino acid sequence: CASSLGHVSSNEQFF.

The chain links TRBV7-2 to TRBJ1-3; unclear D gene. Germline-derived CDR1 and CDR2 are SGHTA and FQGNSA. The germline V and J ends were trimmed by 2 bases and 1 base, with 12 bases remaining between them. CDR3 length: 16 residues. CDR3 residues: CASSLRVGVSGNTIYF. CDR3 in DNA: TGTGCCAGCAGCTTAAGAGTTGGGGTATCTGGAAACACCATATATTTT.

The chain combines TRBV6-5 with TRBJ1-5; D gene uncertain. Deletions cut 5 bases from V and 1 base from J, with 12 bases between. Per the germline V gene, CDR1 is MNHEY and CDR2 is SVGAGI. The CDR3 has 15 residues. The CDR3 here is CASSSAGVSNQPQHF. CDR3 sequence (DNA): TGTGCCAGCAGTAGTGCTGGGGTAAGCAATCAGCCCCAGCATTTT.

The V gene is TRBV28, the J gene TRBJ2-5; D gene unclear. The germline gives CDR1 MDHEN, CDR2 SYDVKM. The CDR3 extends over 10 amino acids. V lost 6 bases and J lost 5, with 4 bases in between. The CDR3 region is CASRRETQYF. The CDR3 nucleotides read TGTGCCAGCAGGCGGGAGACCCAGTACTTC.

This clone occurred a few times. The chain links TRBV30 to TRBJ1-5; no definite D call. This CDR3 is 13 amino acids long. V was pared by 0 bases and J by 2 bases, with 5 bases between. Germline values: CDR1 GTSNPN, CDR2 SVGIG (reference sequence). This CDR3 is CAWSVGGNQPQHF. CDR3 in DNA: TGTGCCTGGAGTGTAGGTGGCAATCAGCCCCAGCATTTT.

The J gene is TRBJ2-7, the V gene TRBV4-1; 11 bases agree with TRBD2. This CDR3 spans 15 amino acids. The germline V gene has CDR1 MGHRA and CDR2 YSYEKL. The V gene end was trimmed by 3 bases and the J gene end by 4 bases; junction bases not matched to a gene: 5. The CDR3 loop reads CASSQLAGGRYEQYF. The CDR3 region has the DNA TGCGCCAGCAGCCAGTTAGCGGGGGGGCGGTACGAGCAGTACTTC.

The sample holds one count of this clone. The chain employs TRBV5-1 and TRBJ2-7, with 7 bases identical to TRBD2. CDR3 length: 15 amino acids. Per germline, CDR1 SGHRS and CDR2 YFSETQ. The junction had 7 bases not matched to a gene; V was cut back by 0 bases and J by 4 bases. In nucleotides, the CDR3 is TGCGCCAGCAGCTTGGCAGCGGGGCTGGGGTACGAGCAGTACTTC. Translation: CASSLAAGLGYEQYF.

Many counts were recorded for this clone. In nucleotides, the CDR3 is TGTGCCAGCAGCCCAGAACGCACCTTCCCCCACGAGCAGTACTTC. Protein product: CASSPERTFPHEQYF. The V and J genes are TRBV11-2 and TRBJ2-7; D ambiguous. The CDR3 covers 15 residues. Trimming removed 5 bases at V and 5 bases at J, with 19 bases between. Per the germline V gene, CDR1 is SGHAT and CDR2 is FQNNGV.

This clone was seen just once. This chain joins TRBV2 and TRBJ1-2; 7 bases are shared with TRBD1. The CDR3 is 11 residues long. Trimming removed 5 bases from V and 10 bases from J; junction bases left unmatched: 4. Germline CDR1 reads SNHLY; CDR2 reads FYNNEI. CDR3 amino acids: CASSPGTAYTF. In DNA form, the CDR3 reads TGTGCCAGCAGTCCCGGGACAGCCTACACCTTC.

V usage is TRBV11-2 and J usage is TRBJ2-1, with 8 bases lining up with TRBD2. The J segment lost 4 bases and the V segment lost 1 base, leaving 0 bases of the junction unmatched. The germline V gene encodes CDR1 SGHAT and CDR2 FQNNGV. The CDR3 has 14 residues. The CDR3 region is CASSLAGGYNEQFF. CDR3 in DNA: TGTGCCAGCAGCTTAGCGGGGGGGTACAATGAGCAGTTCTTC.

The chain has TRBV9 and TRBJ2-1; the D gene is possibly TRBD1 (5 bases). The CDR3 spans 14 residues. CDR1 SGDLS and CDR2 YYNGEE come from the germline V gene. Trimming left V 0 bases short and J 5 bases short, with 9 bases between. CDR3 nucleotides: TGTGCCAGCAGCGTAGGATCAGGGAACAATGAGCAGTTCTTC. It yields the protein CASSVGSGNNEQFF.

This chain joins TRBV7-9 and TRBJ1-1, with D unclear. The V end lost 1 base, the J end lost 6 bases, and 15 bases lay between the germline ends. The CDR3 runs 15 residues. The germline V gene has CDR1 SEHNR and CDR2 FQNEAQ (reference sequence). CDR3 nucleotide sequence: TGTGCCAGCAGCTTAGGGCAGCTCCCCTTCTCTGAAGCTTTCTTT. The encoded protein is CASSLGQLPFSEAFF.

The chain is built from TRBV5-1 and TRBJ2-5; 9 bases map to TRBD2. With 4 bases clipped from V and 4 bases from J, the junction kept 5 bases outside the gene matches. The germline CDR1 and CDR2 sequences are SGHRS and YFSETQ. There are 14 residues in the CDR3. The CDR3 here is CASSRTSAAETQYF. The CDR3 DNA follows: TGCGCCAGCAGCCGGACTAGCGCGGCAGAGACCCAGTACTTC.

V is TRBV6-5 and J is TRBJ2-2, with TRBD1 identical over 8 bases. Germline trimming cut 6 bases from V and 5 bases from J; bases unmatched to any gene: 5. The CDR3 runs 14 residues. The germline V gene encodes CDR1 MNHEY and CDR2 SVGAGI. In DNA form, the CDR3 reads TGTGCCAGCAGGGGGACAGGTGGGACCGGGGAGCTGTTTTTT. It encodes CASRGTGGTGELFF.